A selection of T cell receptor beta chains follows, all from one sample in a study of blood T cells in healthy people across ages. TCRdb analysed the 5' RACE reads with MiXCR anew, one entry per CDR3 protein. The table lists hundreds of thousands of distinct CDR3 sequences, roughly a quarter of them singletons. This sample also belongs to another study, concerning T cells of mothers and their children.

The sequencing sample was made of blood. The receptors were gathered from a boy under 10 years old in good health. CDR3s include the opening cysteine and the closing phenylalanine or tryptophan.

CDR3 length | V gene | CDR3 protein
14 | TRBV5-1 | CASSLVAGNNEQFF
14 | TRBV20-1 | CSATSGGTQETQYF
17 | TRBV9 | CASSVARDRREGNTIYF
12 | TRBV4-3 | CASSQGGLAAGF
11 | TRBV20-1 | CSASDRDTQYF
14 | TRBV6-6 | CASSANVGANVLTF
13 | TRBV4-1 | CTSSRSGAETQYF
13 | TRBV2 | CASGRQGTGELFF
15 | TRBV5-5 | CASSLVGNSNQPQHF
18 | TRBV4-2 | CASSQATSGGRPYNEQFF
19 | TRBV7-9 | CASSSTAWTYSGSYNEQFF
12 | TRBV6-5 | CASSLVTGELFF
13 | TRBV7-7 | CASSLDPRETQYF
15 | TRBV7-9 | CASSSTDRVAEKLFF
15 | TRBV3-1 | CASSQDLRVQETQYF
18 | TRBV7-9 | CASSLSGAGSSSGNTIYF
12 | TRBV27 | CASRIYNSPLHF
15 | TRBV6-6 | CASSYIPRDGNTIYF
14 | TRBV20-1 | CSASLAGDADTQYF
15 | TRBV19 | CASSVQPKGHQPQHF
16 | TRBV12-5 | CASGLVPGTGANVLTF
15 | TRBV13 | CASRGGSSLGETQYF
15 | TRBV29-1 | CSATGVAANTGELFF
18 | TRBV18 | CASSPPEGARSSYNEQFF
15 | TRBV27 | CASSRQSGGTGELFF
18 | TRBV29-1 | CSVVLRGSKGEPNQPQHF
16 | TRBV24-1 | CATSPQEKPTNEKLFF
14 | TRBV2 | CASSPDRGVETQYF
14 | TRBV2 | CASNGGLSGNTIYF
16 | TRBV12-3/TRBV12-4 | CASSPTRVASYNEQFF
16 | TRBV6-5 | CASSRMTGGSNQPQHF
16 | TRBV20-1 | CSALGGASGAYNEQFF
15 | TRBV12-3/TRBV12-4 | CASSLSRWKSYGYTF
14 | TRBV7-2 | CASSVQADQETQYF
14 | TRBV7-2 | CASSLALDTGELFF
13 | TRBV19 | CASRGYRVNEQFF
18 | TRBV20-1 | CSARRTSGGTLAKNIQYF
13 | TRBV7-2 | CASSWSRSYEQYF
14 | TRBV11-2 | CASSLTGGNYGYTF
18 | TRBV29-1 | CSVEDGEREGTYQETRYF
15 | TRBV12-3/TRBV12-4 | CASSGKGIFQETQYF
14 | TRBV3-1 | CASSGGPGSWTQYF
16 | TRBV20-1 | CSASHDRGLLGNEQFF